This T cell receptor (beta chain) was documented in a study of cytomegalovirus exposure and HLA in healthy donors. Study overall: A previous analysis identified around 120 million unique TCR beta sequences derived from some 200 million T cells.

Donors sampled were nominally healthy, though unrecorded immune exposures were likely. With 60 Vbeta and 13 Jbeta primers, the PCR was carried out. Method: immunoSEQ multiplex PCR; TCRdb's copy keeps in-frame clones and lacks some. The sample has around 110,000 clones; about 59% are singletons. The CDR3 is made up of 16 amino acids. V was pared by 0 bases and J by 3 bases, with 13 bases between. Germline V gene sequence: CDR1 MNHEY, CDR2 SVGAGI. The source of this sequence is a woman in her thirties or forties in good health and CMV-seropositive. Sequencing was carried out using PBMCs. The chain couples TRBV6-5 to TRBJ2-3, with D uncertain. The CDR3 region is CASSYSIQRGTDTQYF. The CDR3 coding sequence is TGTGCCAGCAGTTACTCGATCCAGCGTGGGACAGATACGCAGTATTTT.